The present T cell receptor (beta chain) was sequenced within a study of blood T cell repertoires in COVID-19. Across the whole study: From the United States, Italy and Spain came samples of acute and convalescent COVID-19. The cDNA or gDNA used as material had been derived from T cells, B-cell-depleted T cells, or PBMCs.

This clone was observed a few times. Original handling: Amplification of reference gene primers was used by the study to estimate nucleated cell counts. Here immunoSEQ multiplex PCR was the method, and the copy in TCRdb shows in-frame clones only, minus some. The V and J calls and clone size are taken from that table; D and trimming were inferred from the DNA. The data contain roughly 120,000 clones, about 83% of them seen just once; the ten biggest clones take up approximately 5.6%. This CDR3 spans 16 amino acids. Germline CDR1 SGHTA, CDR2 FQGNSA. After removal of 4 bases from V and 6 bases from J, the junction contained 12 bases not matched to a gene.

The sequencing sample was made of peripheral blood. The genes are TRBV7-2 and TRBJ2-7, with 10 bases aligning to TRBD1. The receptor was isolated from an older man with acute or convalescent COVID-19. In DNA, the CDR3 is TGTGCCAGCAGCTCGACAGGGGGCGCGTTATCTTTCGAGCAGTACTTC. Translated, it gives CASSSTGGALSFEQYF.